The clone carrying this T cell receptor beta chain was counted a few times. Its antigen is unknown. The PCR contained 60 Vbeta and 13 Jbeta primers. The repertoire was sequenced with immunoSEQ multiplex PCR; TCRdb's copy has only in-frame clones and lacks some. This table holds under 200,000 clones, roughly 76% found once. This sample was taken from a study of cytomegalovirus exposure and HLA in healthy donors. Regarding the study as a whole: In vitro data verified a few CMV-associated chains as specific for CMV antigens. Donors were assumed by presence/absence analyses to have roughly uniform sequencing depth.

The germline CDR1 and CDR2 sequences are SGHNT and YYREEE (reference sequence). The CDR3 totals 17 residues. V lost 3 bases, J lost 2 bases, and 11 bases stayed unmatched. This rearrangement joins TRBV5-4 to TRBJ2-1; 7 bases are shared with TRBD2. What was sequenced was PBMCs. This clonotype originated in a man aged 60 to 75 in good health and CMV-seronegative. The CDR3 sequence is CASSSGISGGTYNEQFF. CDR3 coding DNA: TGTGCCAGCAGCTCGGGTATTTCGGGGGGTACCTACAATGAGCAGTTCTTC.